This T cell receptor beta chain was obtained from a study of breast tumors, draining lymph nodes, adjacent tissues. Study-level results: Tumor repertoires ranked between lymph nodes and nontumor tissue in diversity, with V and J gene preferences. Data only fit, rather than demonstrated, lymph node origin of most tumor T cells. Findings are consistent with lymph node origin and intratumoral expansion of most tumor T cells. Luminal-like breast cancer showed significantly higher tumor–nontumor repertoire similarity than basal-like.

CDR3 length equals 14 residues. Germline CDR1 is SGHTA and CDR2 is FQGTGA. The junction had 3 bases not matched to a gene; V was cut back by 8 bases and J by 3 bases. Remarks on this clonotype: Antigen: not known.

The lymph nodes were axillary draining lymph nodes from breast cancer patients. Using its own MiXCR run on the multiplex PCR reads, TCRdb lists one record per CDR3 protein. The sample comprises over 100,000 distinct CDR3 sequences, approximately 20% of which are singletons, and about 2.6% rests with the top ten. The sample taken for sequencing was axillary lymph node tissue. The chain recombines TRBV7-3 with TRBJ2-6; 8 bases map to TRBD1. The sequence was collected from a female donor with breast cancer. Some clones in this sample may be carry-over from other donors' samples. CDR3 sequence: CASSGGGGANVLTF. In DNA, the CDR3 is TGTGCCAGCTCAGGGGGCGGTGGGGCCAACGTCCTGACTTTC.